These T cell receptor beta chains were read from a single sample in a study of vaccination effects on CD4 cells after COVID-19. Sequencing was performed with immunoSEQ multiplex PCR; in TCRdb, only in-frame clones are kept and a portion is missing. The repertoire consists of roughly 61,000 clones, with 81% occurring once and the leading ten covering under 3%. No antigen is known for these receptors. The sample consisted of CD4+ T cells from PBMCs cultured with HCoV-229E spike peptides, taken before COVID-19 vaccination. The receptors stem from a human donor who received a COVID-19 vaccine. Both conserved end residues are part of each CDR3. The D gene is left open where the match is weak. Not every row has a clone size; where given, it reads once, few, many or a size class.

size	V	J	D	CDR3	DNA
.	TRBV6-6	TRBJ2-5	.	CAVRGFGLSFGETQYF	TGTGCCGTCCGGGGGTTCGGGCTTTCATTTGGGGAGACCCAGTACTTC
.	TRBV5-6	TRBJ1-2	TRBD1	CASRGTGGNFYGYTF	TGTGCCAGCAGAGGGACAGGGGGAAATTTCTATGGCTACACCTTC
once	TRBV5-1	TRBJ1-4	.	CASSQQGLNEKLFF	TGCGCCAGCAGCCAACAGGGTCTTAATGAAAAACTGTTTTTT
.	TRBV11-2	TRBJ2-5	TRBD2	CASSPSTSGGGRDAQYF	TGTGCCAGCAGCCCTAGCACTAGCGGGGGGGGGAGAGACGCCCAGTACTTC
.	TRBV24-1	TRBJ2-2	.	CATSSADGRNTGELFF	TGTGCCACCAGTTCAGCGGACGGACGAAACACCGGGGAGCTGTTTTTT
few	TRBV7-2	TRBJ1-4	.	CASSPSPNEKLFF	TGTGCCAGCAGCCCCTCCCCTAATGAAAAACTGTTTTTT
once	TRBV18	TRBJ1-1	.	CASSPGMNTEAFF	TGTGCCAGCTCACCAGGGATGAACACTGAAGCTTTCTTT
.	TRBV19	TRBJ2-2	.	CASSIERSGELFF	TGTGCCAGTAGTATTGAGCGATCCGGGGAGCTGTTTTTT
.	TRBV18	TRBJ2-5	.	CASSQGRETQYF	TGTGCCAGCTCACAGGGAAGAGAGACCCAGTACTTC
.	TRBV24-1	TRBJ2-3	TRBD1	CATSAPRGQGTDTQYF	TGTGCCACCAGTGCCCCTAGAGGACAGGGCACAGATACGCAGTATTTT
.	TRBV19	TRBJ2-2	.	CASSVPLNTGELFF	TGTGCCAGTAGTGTCCCTTTGAACACCGGGGAGCTGTTTTTT
once	TRBV19	TRBJ1-2	.	CASWQDYGYTF	TGTGCCAGTTGGCAGGATTATGGCTACACCTTC
.	TRBV27	TRBJ1-5	.	CASSSGAVRNQPQHF	TGTGCCAGCAGTTCAGGGGCGGTTCGCAATCAGCCCCAGCATTTT
once	TRBV7-8	TRBJ1-2	.	CASSFTRSTDTNYGYTF	TGTGCCAGCAGCTTTACGAGATCAACAGACACTAACTATGGCTACACCTTC
.	TRBV9	TRBJ2-5	TRBD2	CASSPLWSGGNRETQYF	TGTGCCAGCAGCCCTTTGTGGAGCGGGGGCAACCGGGAGACCCAGTACTTC
.	TRBV6-1	TRBJ2-4	TRBD1	CASSERIGQGNIQYF	TGTGCCAGCAGTGAGAGAATAGGACAGGGGAACATTCAGTACTTC